Shown below are 2 T cell receptor beta chains from a single sample sequenced in a study of OX40 agonist ivuxolimab in advanced cancers. TCRdb's table, derived via immunoSEQ multiplex PCR, lists solely in-frame clones and lacks some. The data show approximately 46,000 clones, with 77% seen just once and around 2.5% held by the top ten. The sequences come from CD4+ or CD8+ T cells sorted from blood, collected in a trial of the OX40 agonist ivuxolimab. All receptors derive from an adult with an advanced solid tumor such as melanoma, head and neck, liver or kidney cancer.

The rearrangement uses TRBV11-2 and TRBJ2-1, with 16 bases aligning to TRBD2. The germline V gene has CDR1 SGHAT and CDR2 FQNNGV. The V gene end was trimmed by 1 base and the J gene end by 7 bases; junction bases not matched to a gene: 4. CDR3 length: 17 amino acids. CDR3 loop: CASSLAPGLAGGNEQFF. In DNA, the CDR3 is TGTGCCAGCAGCTTAGCCCCGGGACTAGCGGGGGGGAATGAGCAGTTCTTC.

This rearrangement joins TRBV29-1 to TRBJ1-2; D unclear. The CDR3 is made up of 13 amino acids. The V end was cut by 6 bases, the J end by 7 bases, with 18 bases between. Germline loops: CDR1 SQVTM, CDR2 ANQGSEA. The CDR3 sequence: CSVGDNRNAGYTF. The CDR3 region has the DNA TGCAGCGTGGGAGACAATCGGAATGCTGGCTACACCTTC.